The T cell receptor beta chain described here comes from a study of beta chain features in type 1 diabetes. V shed 5 bases and J shed 0 bases, with 13 bases lying between them. Germline V gene data show CDR1 as SEHNR and CDR2 as FQNEAQ (reference sequence). This CDR3 spans 15 amino acids. In regard to this clone: Its antigen is unidentified.

Expressed TCRB transcripts were sequenced because the entire RNA isolate underwent reverse transcription. Naive, central memory and regulatory T cell samples came to a mean of roughly 4 million reads. The data were produced by immunoSEQ multiplex PCR, yet TCRdb's version contains in-frame clones alone and is incomplete. The sample shows a few hundred thousand clones, about 20% of them seen only once. Broader study findings: PCR could preferentially amplify shorter templates, alike in patients and controls.

Per donor, one heparinised blood draw averaged approximately 120 mL. Staining for CD45RO/CCR7/CD25/CD127/CD95/CD27 allowed sorting of CD4+ naive, central memory, regulatory and stem cell-like memory cells. The sample consisted of naive CD4+ T cells from blood. The TCR comes from a woman aged 18-30 years in good health. V is TRBV7-9 and J is TRBJ1-2, with a tentative D call TRBD1 (5 bases). CDR3 DNA sequence: TGTGCCAGCAGCCATGGGACTGTAGCTAACTATGGCTACACCTTC. It yields the protein CASSHGTVANYGYTF.